This TCR beta chain appears in the sequencing data of a study of cytomegalovirus exposure and HLA in healthy donors. With regard to this clone: The antigen is not known.

V dropped 5 bases and J dropped 6; count of bases not matched to a gene: 7. Germline CDR1 MNHEY, CDR2 SMNVEV (reference sequence). This CDR3 contains 14 residues. Overall study results and limits: According to the study, 180 or so TCR beta chains were cytomegalovirus-associated. Later analysis identified 16,951 TCR beta sequences associated with HLA alleles, using a false discovery rate threshold of 0.05. Follow-up analysis later connected one missense variant in DCLRE1C with trimming of TCR beta V- and J-genes.

PCR was performed using 60 Vbeta and 13 Jbeta primers. Assay used: immunoSEQ multiplex PCR; TCRdb lists only in-frame clones, some missing. The sample consists of approximately 210,000 clones, 82% of them appearing once. This chain uses TRBV27 with TRBJ2-5, with 9 bases identical to TRBD1. This clonotype originated in a man aged 40-49 years in good health and CMV-seropositive. Sequencing was performed on PBMCs. The CDR3 reads CASSAGTGLQTQYF. The CDR3 DNA reads as TGTGCCAGCAGTGCCGGGACAGGGTTACAGACCCAGTACTTC.